A single sample gave rise to the 30 T cell receptor beta chains below, sequenced in a study of vaccination and CD4 T cells after COVID-19. For these TCRs, the target antigens are not known. Cultured CD4+ T-cell DNA underwent Oncomine TCR Beta short-read sequencing. TCRdb used MiXCR to reprocess the PCR reads, holding one entry per CDR3 protein. Of 25,000 to 30,000 distinct CDR3 sequences detected, 50% appear once; the ten largest clones hold roughly 28%. As to treatment: roughly 10-day PBMC culture with coronavirus spike peptide pools or control peptides (ViraFEST assay). The material sequenced was CD4+ T cells from blood, cultured in vitro, taken before SARS-CoV-2 vaccination. The receptors were sampled from a human donor who received a COVID-19 vaccine.

This chain connects TRBV7-8 to TRBJ1-4, with TRBD1 matching over 7 bases. This CDR3 is 17 amino acids long. After removal of 1 base from V and 4 bases from J, the junction contained 9 bases not matched to a gene. The germline V gene has CDR1 SGHVS and CDR2 FQNEAQ. This chain's CDR3 is CASSLDRQGRSNEKLFF. DNA for the CDR3: TGTGCCAGCAGCTTAGATCGACAGGGTAGGAGTAATGAAAAACTGTTTTTT.

The chain uses TRBV30 and TRBJ1-1; 7 bases line up with TRBD1. Germline V gene lookup returns CDR1 GTSNPN and CDR2 SVGIG (reference sequence). The CDR3 loop spans 15 amino acids. V was clipped by 0 bases and J by 1 base; unmatched bases: 5. The CDR3 nucleotides read TGTGCCTGGAGTGTACCAGGGACAGAGAACACTGAAGCTTTCTTT. Residues: CAWSVPGTENTEAFF. The whole variable domain, remainder taken from reference TRBV30 and TRBJ1-1, is SQTIHQWPATLVQPVGSPLSLECTVEGTSNPNLYWYRQAAGRGLQLLFYSVGIGQISSEVPQNLSASRPQDRQFILSSKKLLLSDSGFYLCAWSVPGTENTEAFFGQGTRLTVV.

This rearrangement joins TRBV29-1 to TRBJ1-2, with D tentatively TRBD1 (6 bases). V gave up 5 bases and J gave up 5 bases, with 18 bases separating them. CDR3 length equals 14 residues. Looked up from germline, CDR1 is SQVTM and CDR2 is ANQGSEA. The CDR3 DNA reads as TGCAGCGTTACCCGGACAGACGGAGAGTATGGCTACACCTTC. This encodes CSVTRTDGEYGYTF.

V is TRBV2 and J is TRBJ1-3, with a weak D call TRBD1 (6 bases). V was trimmed by 3 bases and J by 2 bases, leaving 14 bases between them. The CDR3 runs 16 residues. The germline V gene encodes CDR1 SNHLY and CDR2 FYNNEI. In nucleotides, the CDR3 is TGTGCCAGCAGTGACCACAGGGTAACGACTGGAAACACCATATATTTT. Translation gives CASSDHRVTTGNTIYF.

This clonotype was found a few times. The chain carries TRBV12-3 or TRBV12-4 and TRBJ1-5; a weak D match, TRBD1 (5 bases). V lost 4 bases, J lost 4 bases, and 17 bases lay in between. The CDR3 runs to 16 residues. CDR3 nucleotides: TGTGCCAGCAGTTCCCGGCCCGGGACGGTGAATCAGCCCCAGCATTTT. Protein: CASSSRPGTVNQPQHF.

The chain joins TRBV3-1 to TRBJ1-5, with no clear D. The CDR3 spans 13 residues. Trimming left V 2 bases short and J 5 bases short, with 7 bases between. From germline, CDR1 is LGHDT and CDR2 YNNKEL (reference sequence). Here the CDR3 reads CASSQIPDQPQHF. The CDR3 region has the DNA TGTGCCAGCAGCCAAATCCCAGATCAGCCCCAGCATTTT.

The genes are TRBV10-1 and TRBJ2-3; D is possibly TRBD2 (6 bases). Trimming removed 3 bases at V and 1 base at J, with 14 bases between. CDR1 is WNHNN, CDR2 SYGVQD, per germline (reference sequence). There are 16 residues in the CDR3. The CDR3 sequence is CASSERGSRGTDTQYF. The CDR3 region has the DNA TGCGCCAGCAGTGAACGGGGGTCAAGAGGCACAGATACGCAGTATTTT.

The chain couples TRBV7-2 to TRBJ2-5; the D gene is possibly TRBD2 (8 bases). Germline CDR1 and CDR2: SGHTA and FQGNSA. This CDR3 contains 14 residues. V shed 6 bases and J shed 5 bases, with 16 bases lying between them. CDR3 residues: CASRTGTRGETQYF. CDR3 DNA sequence: TGTGCCAGCAGGACAGGGACTAGAGGCGAGACCCAGTACTTC.

This clonotype appeared a single time. The CDR3 reads CASSQTGSLGNQPQHF. In DNA, the CDR3 is TGTGCCAGCAGCCAGACAGGGTCGTTGGGTAATCAGCCCCAGCATTTT. This chain uses TRBV7-9 with TRBJ1-5, with TRBD1 identical over 7 bases. V lost 5 bases to trimming and J lost 4 bases; unmatched junction nucleotides: 11. Germline V gene sequence: CDR1 SEHNR, CDR2 FQNEAQ (reference sequence). The CDR3 covers 16 residues.

The V and J genes are TRBV10-3 and TRBJ2-2; 7 bases agree with TRBD1. This CDR3 is 15 amino acids long. Germline-derived CDR1 and CDR2 are ENHRY and SYGVKD. The J segment lost 5 bases and the V segment lost 6 bases, leaving 9 bases of the junction unmatched. Here the CDR3 reads CAISSIQGKTGELFF. CDR3 sequence (DNA): TGTGCCATCAGCTCCATACAGGGGAAGACCGGGGAGCTGTTTTTT.

This sequence joins TRBV2 and TRBJ1-2; D perhaps matches TRBD1 (6 bases). Trimming pared 5 bases from V and 8 bases from J, leaving 24 bases between. CDR3 size: 16 residues. Germline CDR1 SNHLY, CDR2 FYNNEI. DNA for the CDR3: TGTGCCAGCAGTCGAACCCCACGACACAGGGTAGGAGGCTACACCTTC. Translation: CASSRTPRHRVGGYTF.

Here the CDR3 reads CASSQEFF. The DNA for the CDR3 is TGTGCCAGCAGTCAGGAGTTCTTC. The chain recombines TRBV2 with TRBJ2-1; D is uncertain. The CDR3 length is 8 residues. CDR1 and CDR2 (germline): SNHLY, FYNNEI. Trimming took off 5 bases at V and 14 bases at J, with 4 bases between the two ends.

This clonotype was seen a few times. The chain carries TRBV7-9 and TRBJ1-2; possible D gene TRBD1, 5 bases. This CDR3 comprises 12 residues. V dropped 2 bases and J dropped 8 bases, with 9 bases sitting between them. The germline V gene has CDR1 SEHNR and CDR2 FQNEAQ (reference sequence). The CDR3, as DNA: TGTGCCAGCAGCTTAACCGGGGGAGGCTACACCTTC. This sequence encodes CASSLTGGGYTF.

The chain employs TRBV6-1 and TRBJ1-2; weak D call: TRBD1 (5 bases). From germline, CDR1 is MNHNS and CDR2 SASEGT. CDR3 length equals 13 residues. V lost 7 bases and J lost 5, with 14 bases in between. CDR3 DNA sequence: TGTGCCAGCACTGGCGGACATTTATATGGCTACACCTTC. It is translated as CASTGGHLYGYTF.

This chain uses TRBV5-1 with TRBJ2-1; 12 bases map to TRBD2. The V gene's germline CDR1 is SGHRS and CDR2 YFSETQ. Germline trimming cut 4 bases from V and 6 bases from J; bases unmatched to any gene: 5. This CDR3 has 15 amino acids. Here the CDR3 DNA reads TGCGCCAGCAGCGACGAGGGACTAGCGGGCAATGAGCAGTTCTTC. Protein product: CASSDEGLAGNEQFF. The variable domain in full, with the rest retrieved from reference TRBV5-1 and TRBJ2-1, is KAGVTQTPRYLIKTRGQQVTLSCSPISGHRSVSWYQQTPGQGLQFLFEYFSETQRNKGNFPGRFSGRQFSNSRSEMNVSTLELGDSALYLCASSDEGLAGNEQFFGPGTRLTVL.

This clonotype has just one count. This chain connects TRBV6-5 to TRBJ1-2, with D unresolved. Per germline, CDR1 MNHEY and CDR2 SVGAGI. V was cut by 0 bases and J by 3 bases, with 8 bases left in between. This CDR3 contains 14 residues. CDR3: CASSYSAEDYGYTF. The CDR3 region has the DNA TGTGCCAGCAGTTACTCCGCCGAGGACTATGGCTACACCTTC.

This clonotype came up a few times. The CDR3 protein is CASSTGQILAKNIQYF. CDR3 coding DNA: TGTGCCAGTAGTACAGGACAGATACTAGCCAAAAACATTCAGTACTTC. J is TRBJ2-4 and V is TRBV19; tentatively, D is TRBD1 (6 bases). This CDR3 contains 16 residues. Between the trimmed V and J ends, which lost 4 bases and 0 bases, there was a span of 13 bases. Germline V CDR1 and CDR2: LNHDA, SQIVND (reference sequence). The whole variable domain, filled in from reference TRBV19 and TRBJ2-4, reads DGGITQSPKYLFRKEGQNVTLSCEQNLNHDAMYWYRQDPGQGLRLIYYSQIVNDFQKGDIAEGYSVSREKKESFPLTVTSAQKNPTAFYLCASSTGQILAKNIQYFGAGTRLSVL.

V and J are TRBV2 and TRBJ2-5; D may be TRBD1 or TRBD2 (5 bases each). With 6 bases removed from V and 4 bases from J, the gap between germline ends came to 15 bases. Germline-derived CDR1 and CDR2 are SNHLY and FYNNEI. There are 14 residues in the CDR3. The CDR3 nucleotides read TGTGCCAGCAGAGCCGGGACCGCCGGAGAGACCCAGTACTTC. It specifies CASRAGTAGETQYF.

V usage is TRBV30 and J usage is TRBJ2-1, with 14 bases that match TRBD2. This CDR3 is built from 16 residues. Germline values: CDR1 GTSNPN, CDR2 SVGIG (reference sequence). After removal of 3 bases from V and 4 bases from J, the junction contained 5 bases not matched to a gene. As DNA, the CDR3 is TGTGCCTGGAGACGGACTAGCGGGGGGCCTTACAATGAGCAGTTCTTC. As protein: CAWRRTSGGPYNEQFF.

This clonotype appeared a few times. The CDR3 DNA is TGTGCCAGCAGCTTAGTTCTAGCGGGGGGATATCGGGGAGGAGAGACCCAGTACTTC. Encoded protein: CASSLVLAGGYRGGETQYF. The chain links TRBV11-3 to TRBJ2-5; 11 bases match TRBD2. Germline CDR1 and CDR2: SGHNT and YENEEA. The CDR3 spans 19 residues. J gave up 4 bases and V 1 base, and 14 bases lay outside the gene matches. The full variable domain, with the rest looked up from reference TRBV11-3 and TRBJ2-5, is EAGVVQSPRYKIIEKKQPVAFWCNPISGHNTLYWYLQNLGQGPELLIRYENEEAVDDSQLPKDRFSAERLKGVDSTLKIQPAELGDSAVYLCASSLVLAGGYRGGETQYFGPGTRLLVL.

This chain links TRBV6-1 with TRBJ1-3; 9 bases line up with TRBD1. Germline V gene lookup returns CDR1 MNHNS and CDR2 SASEGT. Losses at the gene ends were 8 bases for V and 4 bases for J; bases not matched to a gene: 6. The CDR3 runs 14 residues. In nucleotides, the CDR3 is TGTGCCAGCCGTACGGACAGGGGCGGAAACACCATATATTTT. Protein sequence: CASRTDRGGNTIYF.

The table lists this clonotype with a count of one. The chain carries TRBV29-1 and TRBJ2-2; either TRBD1 or TRBD2 may fit D (5 bases each). This CDR3 contains 16 residues. CDR1 SQVTM and CDR2 ANQGSEA come from the germline V gene. The V end lost 4 bases, the J end lost 6 bases, and 21 bases lay between the germline ends. This chain's CDR3 is CSVGDGTTVGSGELFF. CDR3 bases: TGCAGCGTTGGTGATGGGACGACAGTTGGCTCCGGGGAGCTGTTTTTT.

This chain connects TRBV7-2 to TRBJ2-5; D gene uncertain. The CDR3 contains 12 residues. The V end was cut by 5 bases, the J end by 5 bases, with 9 bases between. Germline V lookup: CDR1 SGHTA, CDR2 FQGNSA. The CDR3 DNA is TGTGCCAGCAGCCCCCAACGGGAGACCCAGTACTTC. Translating it yields CASSPQRETQYF.

This clonotype was counted a few times. This chain uses TRBV12-5 with TRBJ1-6; a possible D gene is TRBD1 (6 bases). The V end lost 7 bases, the J end lost 9 bases, and 16 bases lay between the germline ends. CDR3 size: 14 residues. Germline CDR1 reads LGHNT; CDR2 reads FRNRAP. The CDR3 spells CASAPPGAGSPLHF. The CDR3 DNA sequence: TGTGCTAGTGCCCCCCCAGGGGCAGGTTCACCCCTCCACTTT.

The rearrangement links TRBV6-1 to TRBJ1-1; D is uncertain. V lost 5 bases and J lost 7, with 14 bases in between. CDR1 MNHNS and CDR2 SASEGT come from the germline V gene. CDR3 length: 13 residues. The CDR3 DNA sequence: TGTGCCAGCAGTAATAATCAATTAGGTGAAGCTTTCTTT. Its translation: CASSNNQLGEAFF.

This clonotype showed up just a few times. This chain links TRBV7-9 with TRBJ2-1; D is unclear. This CDR3 is 16 amino acids long. Trimming pared 3 bases from V and 0 bases from J, leaving 12 bases between. The germline gives CDR1 SEHNR, CDR2 FQNEAQ (reference sequence). The CDR3 sequence: CASSFKVGVSYNEQFF. CDR3 in DNA: TGTGCCAGCAGCTTCAAGGTTGGGGTCTCCTACAATGAGCAGTTCTTC.

The rearrangement links TRBV5-1 to TRBJ2-7, with D possibly TRBD2 on 5 matching bases. The ends were cut back, 5 bases at V and 5 bases at J, with 20 bases in the middle. The CDR3 is made up of 15 amino acids. Germline V gene sequence: CDR1 SGHRS, CDR2 YFSETQ. CDR3 in DNA: TGCGCCAGCAGACCGTTTGGGTCGGGGATCCACGAGCAGTACTTC. It is translated as CASRPFGSGIHEQYF.

J is TRBJ1-1 and V is TRBV2, with 7 bases matching TRBD1. The J segment lost 0 bases and the V segment lost 7 bases, leaving 20 bases of the junction unmatched. Germline V gene data show CDR1 as SNHLY and CDR2 as FYNNEI. The CDR3 contains 19 residues. The CDR3: CASTLRRSTGDYLNTEAFF. For the CDR3, the DNA is TGTGCCAGCACCCTAAGGAGAAGCACAGGGGACTACCTGAACACTGAAGCTTTCTTT.

The genes are TRBV7-2 and TRBJ1-6; D remains ambiguous. The V end lost 5 bases, the J end lost 3 bases, and 8 bases lay between the germline ends. The CDR3 has 14 amino acids. Per germline, CDR1 SGHTA and CDR2 FQGNSA. The CDR3 coding sequence is TGTGCCAGCAGCCACGGACTCTATAATTCACCCCTCCACTTT. Protein product: CASSHGLYNSPLHF.

The V and J genes are TRBV7-9 and TRBJ2-4, with D uncertain. V was cut by 3 bases and J by 9 bases, with 12 bases left in between. CDR1 SEHNR and CDR2 FQNEAQ come from the germline V gene (reference sequence). CDR3 length: 13 residues. As DNA, the CDR3 is TGTGCCAGCAGCTTGGGGTTTCCAAGCATTCAGTACTTC. Amino acids: CASSLGFPSIQYF.